The 25 T cell receptor beta chains below all came from one sample that was sequenced in a study of OX40 agonist ivuxolimab in advanced cancers. Only in-frame clones appear in the TCRdb table, and some are missing; sequencing was by immunoSEQ multiplex PCR. Found here are around 60,000 clones, roughly nine tenths of them singletons; the top ten hold around 2%. This material consisted of CD4+ or CD8+ T cells sorted from blood, taken in a trial of the OX40 agonist ivuxolimab. Receptors originate from an adult with an advanced solid tumor such as melanoma, head and neck, liver or kidney cancer.

The chain is built from TRBV28 and TRBJ2-1, with D perhaps assigned TRBD1 or TRBD2 (5 bases each). V lost 5 bases, J lost 8 bases, and 16 bases lay in between. CDR1 and CDR2 (germline): MDHEN, SYDVKM. The CDR3 totals 14 residues. The CDR3 DNA follows: TGTGCCAGCAGTCTTGACAACGGGGCCCATGAGCAGTTCTTC. Amino acid sequence: CASSLDNGAHEQFF.

The chain joins TRBV2 to TRBJ1-1, with D perhaps TRBD1 (5 bases). Trimming pared 7 bases from V and 3 bases from J, leaving 15 bases between. From germline, CDR1 is SNHLY and CDR2 FYNNEI. The CDR3 has 14 amino acids. CDR3 DNA: TGTGCCAGCATCTCCGGGGGGGTTGACACTGAAGCTTTCTTT. This translates into CASISGGVDTEAFF.

The gene calls are TRBV30 and TRBJ2-7, with TRBD1 matching 9 bases. V shed 4 bases, J shed 5 bases, and the junction held 12 bases outside the gene matches. Germline CDR1 and CDR2: GTSNPN and SVGIG (reference sequence). CDR3 length: 15 amino acids. The CDR3 loop reads CAWNIGRTGVHEQYF. The CDR3 coding sequence is TGTGCCTGGAACATCGGCCGGACAGGGGTACACGAGCAGTACTTC.

This chain connects TRBV18 to TRBJ2-4, with TRBD1 identical over 9 bases. CDR1 and CDR2 from the germline V gene are KGHSH and LQKENI. With 1 base clipped from V and 7 bases from J, the junction kept 11 bases outside the gene matches. The CDR3 runs 17 residues. The CDR3 DNA sequence: TGTGCCAGCTCACCACAGGCCGCCGGGACAGGGCCCAACATTCAGTACTTC. It encodes CASSPQAAGTGPNIQYF.

This clone was observed a single time. The rearrangement uses TRBV4-1 and TRBJ1-3; no clear D. Trimming cost V 0 bases and J 0 bases, with 12 bases left between them. This CDR3 region has 17 residues. Germline V CDR1 and CDR2: MGHRA, YSYEKL. Here the CDR3 reads CASSQDAREFSGNTIYF. The CDR3 DNA reads as TGCGCCAGCAGCCAAGATGCGAGAGAATTCTCTGGAAACACCATATATTTT.

This chain connects TRBV5-1 to TRBJ1-4; 8 nucleotides align to TRBD1. This CDR3 is built from 15 residues. The trim removed 4 bases at V and 4 bases at J, leaving 6 bases unmatched. Germline CDR1 is SGHRS and CDR2 is YFSETQ. The CDR3 nucleotides are TGCGCCAGCAGCGCTCCCGGACAGGGTAATGAAAAACTGTTTTTT. Amino acid sequence: CASSAPGQGNEKLFF.

The CDR3 protein is CASSLSGTDYGYTF. The CDR3 DNA reads as TGTGCCAGCAGCTTATCCGGGACGGACTATGGCTACACCTTC. V usage is TRBV7-2 and J usage is TRBJ1-2, with a weak D call TRBD1 (5 bases). Germline values: CDR1 SGHTA, CDR2 FQGNSA. The CDR3 has 14 residues. The V end was cut by 2 bases, the J end by 3 bases, with 10 bases between.

The CDR3 sequence: CASSLQVLDSPLHF. Here the CDR3 DNA reads TGTGCCAGCAGCTTACAGGTGTTGGATTCACCCCTCCACTTT. V and J are TRBV7-6 and TRBJ1-6; D gene unclear. The V end lost 2 bases, the J end lost 8 bases, and 10 bases lay between the germline ends. The length of the CDR3 is 14 residues. From germline, CDR1 is SGHVS and CDR2 FNYEAQ.

The chain joins TRBV7-3 to TRBJ1-1; tentative D call: TRBD1 (5 bases). Germline V gene lookup returns CDR1 SGHTA and CDR2 FQGTGA. This CDR3 is built from 13 residues. V shed 1 base and J shed 12 bases, with 15 bases lying between them. The CDR3 DNA follows: TGTGCCAGCAGCTTAAAGGTGGGGACGGACTCTTTCTTT. It translates to CASSLKVGTDSFF. The full variable domain, completed using reference TRBV7-3 and TRBJ1-1, is GAGVSQTPSNKVTEKGKYVELRCDPISGHTALYWYRQSLGQGPEFLIYFQGTGAADDSGLPNDRFFAVRPEGSVSTLKIQRTERGDSAVYLCASSLKVGTDSFFGQGTRLTVV.

The chain combines TRBV19 with TRBJ2-5; TRBD1 matches at 9 bases. This CDR3 spans 14 amino acids. The germline V gene encodes CDR1 LNHDA and CDR2 SQIVND (reference sequence). V lost 3 bases, J lost 4 bases, and 3 bases stayed unmatched. The CDR3 coding sequence is TGTGCCAGTAGTATTGGGACAGGGCCAGAGACCCAGTACTTC. Residues: CASSIGTGPETQYF.

This clone was recorded once. The chain combines TRBV30 with TRBJ2-5; D call uncertain. The CDR3 has 12 residues. CDR1 and CDR2 from the germline V gene are GTSNPN and SVGIG (reference sequence). The V gene lost 2 bases and the J gene lost 5 bases, with 9 bases spanning the gap. This CDR3 is CAWSPSRETQYF. CDR3 coding DNA: TGTGCCTGGAGTCCTAGTCGGGAGACCCAGTACTTC.

The V gene is TRBV7-2, the J gene TRBJ2-2; no definite D call. Germline values: CDR1 SGHTA, CDR2 FQGNSA. Trimming cost V 2 bases and J 4 bases, with 5 bases left between them. This CDR3 is built from 13 residues. CDR3 protein: CASSLRVTGELFF. The CDR3 region has the DNA TGTGCCAGCAGCTTAAGGGTCACCGGGGAGCTGTTTTTT.

The chain couples TRBV19 to TRBJ2-7; 8 bases match TRBD2. The J segment lost 2 bases and the V segment lost 4 bases, leaving 10 bases of the junction unmatched. Per the germline V gene, CDR1 is LNHDA and CDR2 is SQIVND (reference sequence). The CDR3 totals 16 residues. DNA of the CDR3: TGTGCCAGTAGTAGTTCGGCGGGAGGCCCAACCTACGAGCAGTACTTC. Protein sequence: CASSSSAGGPTYEQYF.

The count of this clone is one. This chain uses TRBV7-6 with TRBJ2-7; D perhaps matches TRBD2 (6 bases). V lost 1 base and J lost 7, with 14 bases in between. The germline CDR1 and CDR2 sequences are SGHVS and FNYEAQ. CDR3 size: 14 residues. The CDR3 sequence: CASSLGVGGGEQYF. The DNA for the CDR3 is TGTGCCAGCAGCTTAGGGGTGGGTGGAGGGGAGCAGTACTTC.

The chain couples TRBV2 to TRBJ1-4, with 7 bases lining up with TRBD1. This CDR3 is built from 14 residues. Germline values: CDR1 SNHLY, CDR2 FYNNEI. V lost 6 bases to trimming and J lost 8 bases; unmatched junction nucleotides: 9. DNA of the CDR3: TGTGCCAGCAGACCCGGGACAGATGACGAAAAACTGTTTTTT. Amino acids: CASRPGTDDEKLFF.

The genes are TRBV5-8 and TRBJ1-4, with 7 bases matching TRBD1. The germline CDR1 and CDR2 sequences are SGHTS and YDEGEE. CDR3 length: 16 residues. The V segment lost 0 bases and the J segment 6 bases; nucleotides outside the gene matches: 8. CDR3 nucleotide sequence: TGTGCCAGCAGCTTGGCCCGGGGAGGGGGCGATGAAAAACTGTTTTTT. This translates into CASSLARGGGDEKLFF.

The chain employs TRBV6-5 and TRBJ2-2; 9 positions agree with TRBD1. V was pared by 5 bases and J by 7 bases, with 8 bases of the junction left unmatched. The CDR3 is 15 residues long. Germline loops: CDR1 MNHEY, CDR2 SVGAGI. DNA for the CDR3: TGTGCCAGCAGTAAATTACAGGGGGCGTACGGGGAGCTGTTTTTT. Translation: CASSKLQGAYGELFF.

The CDR3 here is CASSPPQLSGNTIYF. The CDR3 DNA reads TGTGCCAGCTCACCACCCCAACTATCTGGAAACACCATATATTTT. V is TRBV18 and J is TRBJ1-3; D is uncertain. The CDR3 is 15 amino acids. V was cut by 0 bases and J by 1 base, with 7 bases left in between. Germline CDR1 and CDR2: KGHSH and LQKENI. The full variable domain, its missing parts supplied by reference TRBV18 and TRBJ1-3, is NAGVMQNPRHLVRRRGQEARLRCSPMKGHSHVYWYRQLPEEGLKFMVYLQKENIIDESGMPKERFSAEFPKEGPSILRIQQVVRGDSAAYFCASSPPQLSGNTIYFGEGSWLTVV.

The rearrangement uses TRBV6-6 and TRBJ1-2, with TRBD1 as a possible D gene (5 bases). Germline V gene data show CDR1 as MNHNY and CDR2 as SVGAGI (reference sequence). Trimming took 2 bases from V and 13 from J, leaving 20 bases between them. The CDR3 spans 14 residues. CDR3 sequence reads: CASSYPPPQGLSTF. CDR3 in DNA: TGTGCCAGCAGTTACCCGCCTCCCCAGGGCCTCTCCACCTTC.

CDR3 nucleotides: TGCGCCAGCAGCTTGGAACAGGGGACTGAGCAGTTCTTC. It codes for CASSLEQGTEQFF. V is TRBV5-1 and J is TRBJ2-1; TRBD1 aligns across 7 bases. With V trimmed by 0 bases and J by 9 bases, 3 bases remained unmatched. The V gene's germline CDR1 is SGHRS and CDR2 YFSETQ. The CDR3 runs to 13 residues.

This clone was counted only a few times. The chain links TRBV4-1 to TRBJ2-6; 13 bases are a match to TRBD2. J gave up 4 bases and V 4 bases, and 7 bases lay outside the gene matches. Looked up from germline, CDR1 is MGHRA and CDR2 is YSYEKL. This CDR3 has 18 residues. The CDR3 reads CASSRGGLAGLGANVLTF. The DNA of the CDR3 is TGCGCCAGCAGCCGCGGGGGACTAGCGGGGTTAGGGGCCAACGTCCTGACTTTC.

The V gene is TRBV6-1, the J gene TRBJ2-1, with D possibly called TRBD1 or TRBD2 (5 bases each). Deletions cut 8 bases from V and 6 bases from J, with 20 bases between. CDR1 is MNHNS, CDR2 SASEGT, per germline. The CDR3 totals 15 residues. The CDR3 region has the DNA TGTGCCAGCCGGCCCCCGGGACCAAACTCCAATGAGCAGTTCTTC. It encodes CASRPPGPNSNEQFF.

The chain joins TRBV6-6 to TRBJ1-3, with D maybe TRBD1 (5 bases). V gave up 7 bases and J gave up 0 bases, with 13 bases separating them. The CDR3 has 15 amino acids. Germline CDR1 MNHNY, CDR2 SVGAGI (reference sequence). CDR3 DNA sequence: TGTGCCAGCAAAAACTGGGGGAACTCTGGAAACACCATATATTTT. This translates into CASKNWGNSGNTIYF.

The CDR3 region has the DNA TGTGCCAGCAGTTTGGGACCGACAGGGGATAGCAATCAGCCCCAGCATTTT. This encodes CASSLGPTGDSNQPQHF. The chain combines TRBV28 with TRBJ1-5; 8 bases fit TRBD1. V gave up 3 bases and J gave up 0 bases; unmatched junction bases: 7. Germline V gene data show CDR1 as MDHEN and CDR2 as SYDVKM. The CDR3 extends over 17 amino acids. The full variable domain, rest sourced from reference TRBV28 and TRBJ1-5, is DVKVTQSSRYLVKRTGEKVFLECVQDMDHENMFWYRQDPGLGLRLIYFSYDVKMKEKGDIPEGYSVSREKKERFSLILESASTNQTSMYLCASSLGPTGDSNQPQHFGDGTRLSIL.

The chain is built from TRBV7-2 and TRBJ2-7, with 8 bases that match TRBD1. Germline CDR1 is SGHTA and CDR2 is FQGNSA. Unmatched junction bases numbered 7, after V lost 3 bases and J lost 3 bases. The CDR3 spans 15 residues. The CDR3 bases are TGTGCCAGCAGCTTCGGACAGGGAGGCGTCTACGAGCAGTACTTC. Protein sequence: CASSFGQGGVYEQYF.